The source of this T cell receptor (beta chain) is a study of OX40 agonist ivuxolimab in advanced cancers. Study background: Three dose-escalation patients had partial responses: one with hepatocellular carcinoma and two with cutaneous melanoma. Study-level points and caveats: In a subset of nonresponders, normalized T-cell clonal expansion was also low.

V was pared by 2 bases and J by 3 bases, with 9 bases between. Germline V gives CDR1 MNHEY, CDR2 SMNVEV (reference sequence). The CDR3 is 14 amino acids. Of note for this clone: Its target is not known.

Only in-frame clones appear in the TCRdb table, and some are missing; sequencing was by immunoSEQ multiplex PCR. The sample has roughly 66,000 clones, 83% seen once. The sample consisted of CD4+ or CD8+ T cells sorted from blood, taken in a trial of the OX40 agonist ivuxolimab. V and J are TRBV27 and TRBJ2-3; D gene ambiguous. The receptor comes from an adult with an advanced solid tumor such as melanoma, head and neck, liver or kidney cancer. The CDR3 reads CASSLQLATDTQYF. The DNA of the CDR3 is TGTGCCAGCAGTTTACAATTGGCAACAGATACGCAGTATTTT.